What follows are 5 T cell receptor beta chains derived from one specimen sequenced in a study of blood T cell repertoires in COVID-19. Here immunoSEQ multiplex PCR was the method, and the copy in TCRdb shows in-frame clones only, minus some. This table has some 14,000 clones, around 67% appearing once. The sequenced sample was peripheral blood. Every receptor here comes from a boy aged 2 to 9 with active or convalescent COVID-19.

The chain carries TRBV3-1 (or the pseudogene TRBV3-2) and TRBJ1-4; D gene ambiguous. V lost 4 bases, J lost 7 bases, and 10 bases lay in between. In germline, CDR1 is LGHDT, CDR2 YNNKEL (reference sequence). CDR3 size: 13 residues. The CDR3 DNA is TGTGCCAGCAGCCCGAACTACGGTGAAAAACTGTTTTTT. Protein sequence: CASSPNYGEKLFF.

This chain links TRBV2 with TRBJ2-5; 8 bases fit TRBD2. The CDR3 spans 15 residues. Germline loops: CDR1 SNHLY, CDR2 FYNNEI. V lost 6 bases, J lost 9 bases, and 15 bases stayed unmatched. The CDR3 here is CASSDGGGGLWAQYF. The CDR3, as DNA: TGTGCCAGCAGCGACGGGGGCGGGGGGCTCTGGGCCCAGTACTTC.

This sequence joins TRBV29-1 and TRBJ2-7; the match to TRBD2 covers 9 bases. The CDR3 spans 14 residues. With 5 bases clipped from V and 4 bases from J, the junction kept 9 bases outside the gene matches. Germline values: CDR1 SQVTM, CDR2 ANQGSEA. The CDR3 region has the DNA TGCAGCGTTAACCCTAGCGGGAAGCAGTACGAGCAGTACTTC. Translation: CSVNPSGKQYEQYF.

CDR3 residues: CASSSRNTGQGKEGTQYF. In DNA, the CDR3 is TGCGCCAGCAGCAGTAGGAATACGGGACAGGGAAAGGAAGGGACCCAGTACTTC. The chain joins TRBV4-1 to TRBJ2-5, with TRBD1 matching over 9 bases. Germline CDR1 MGHRA, CDR2 YSYEKL. The CDR3 contains 18 residues. J gave up 7 bases and V 5 bases, and 20 bases lay outside the gene matches.

The genes are TRBV6-1 and TRBJ1-5; TRBD1 is a possible D gene (5 bases). The V end was cut by 3 bases, the J end by 9 bases, with 18 bases between. The CDR3 runs to 15 residues. CDR1 and CDR2 (germline): MNHNS, SASEGT. The CDR3 nucleotides are TGTGCCAGCAGTGAGATACAGGCTAGGATGTCGCCCCAGCATTTT. It translates to CASSEIQARMSPQHF.